The 8 T cell receptor beta chains presented below share a single source sample, sequenced in a study of blood T cell repertoires in COVID-19. Generated by immunoSEQ multiplex PCR, the TCRdb table keeps only in-frame clones and is missing some. The sample has 110,000 to 150,000 clones; about 80% are singletons. The material sequenced was peripheral blood. The receptors shown here come from an older man who had recovered from COVID-19.

V usage is TRBV28 and J usage is TRBJ2-7; 9 positions agree with TRBD2. Unmatched junction bases numbered 4, after V lost 0 bases and J lost 7 bases. The CDR3 totals 14 residues. Germline CDR1 MDHEN, CDR2 SYDVKM. The DNA for the CDR3 is TGTGCCAGCAGTTTATGGCGGGGGGGCTTGGAGCAGTACTTC. Translated: CASSLWRGGLEQYF.

This chain connects TRBV2 to TRBJ2-3, with 9 positions matching TRBD2. Germline V lookup: CDR1 SNHLY, CDR2 FYNNEI. The CDR3 has 15 amino acids. After removal of 6 bases from V and 0 bases from J, the junction contained 4 bases not matched to a gene. CDR3 coding DNA: TGTGCCAGCAGATTGACTAGCGGCAGCACAGATACGCAGTATTTT. Translation gives CASRLTSGSTDTQYF.

The J gene is TRBJ2-1, the V gene TRBV11-3; 8 positions agree with TRBD1. V lost 2 bases, J lost 9 bases, and 3 bases stayed unmatched. The CDR3 extends over 13 amino acids. Germline V gene sequence: CDR1 SGHNT, CDR2 YENEEA. The CDR3 DNA reads TGTGCCAGCAGCTTATCAGGGGGCAGTGAGCAGTTCTTC. It yields the protein CASSLSGGSEQFF.

This clone was seen just once. This chain connects TRBV5-1 to TRBJ2-1; 11 bases map to TRBD2. CDR3 size: 15 residues. Looked up from germline, CDR1 is SGHRS and CDR2 is YFSETQ. The J segment lost 12 bases and the V segment lost 0 bases, leaving 8 bases of the junction unmatched. The CDR3 bases are TGCGCCAGCAGCTTGGAACTAGCGGGAGAGGTTGGGCAGTTCTTC. Encoded protein: CASSLELAGEVGQFF.

This chain links TRBV6-5 with TRBJ2-7; 7 nucleotides match TRBD1. Looked up from germline, CDR1 is MNHEY and CDR2 is SVGAGI. This CDR3 is 14 amino acids long. Losses at the gene ends were 4 bases for V and 4 bases for J; bases not matched to a gene: 7. The CDR3 DNA reads as TGTGCCAGCAGTTCTCCGGGACAGAATTACGAGCAGTACTTC. Encoded protein: CASSSPGQNYEQYF.

CDR3 residues: CASSGSIGVKGNTIYF. CDR3 DNA: TGCGCCAGCAGCGGATCCATAGGGGTGAAAGGAAACACCATATATTTT. This chain connects TRBV4-3 to TRBJ1-3; TRBD1 is a possible D gene (5 bases). The V and J ends lost 5 bases and 4 bases respectively, with 18 bases between them. Germline CDR1 and CDR2: LGHNA and YSLEER. This CDR3 is built from 16 residues.

This clone occurred many times. This rearrangement joins TRBV5-4 to TRBJ2-3; 9 bases fit TRBD1. The CDR3 is 16 amino acids. J was trimmed by 2 bases and V by 1 base; bases with no gene match: 5. In germline, CDR1 is SGHNT, CDR2 YYREEE (reference sequence). The CDR3 DNA follows: TGTGCCAGCAGCTTGCCGGGACAGGGAGACACAGATACGCAGTATTTT. Its translation: CASSLPGQGDTDTQYF. Drawing the rest from reference TRBV5-4 and TRBJ2-3, the complete variable domain is ETGVTQSPTHLIKTRGQQVTLRCSSQSGHNTVSWYQQALGQGPQFIFQYYREEENGRGNFPPRFSGLQFPNYSSELNVNALELDDSALYLCASSLPGQGDTDTQYFGPGTRLTVL.

This chain joins TRBV2 and TRBJ1-1, with 11 bases that match TRBD1. V was pared by 6 bases and J by 1 base, with 10 bases of the junction left unmatched. Germline V gene data show CDR1 as SNHLY and CDR2 as FYNNEI. There are 17 residues in the CDR3. The CDR3 nucleotides read TGTGCCAGCAGAGAATCCGGGACAGGGGGATGGAACACTGAAGCTTTCTTT. Amino acids: CASRESGTGGWNTEAFF.